What follows are 26 T cell receptor beta chains derived from one specimen sequenced in a study of blood T cell repertoires in COVID-19. Method: immunoSEQ multiplex PCR; TCRdb's copy keeps in-frame clones and lacks some. The sample records about 140,000 clones, around 80% being singletons. Sequencing was carried out using peripheral blood. The receptors derive from a man aged 45-65 years with acute or convalescent COVID-19.

V is TRBV29-1 and J is TRBJ1-2; D possibly corresponds to TRBD1 (6 bases). The germline V gene encodes CDR1 SQVTM and CDR2 ANQGSEA. The CDR3 is made up of 13 amino acids. Between the trimmed V and J ends, which lost 6 bases and 4 bases, there was a span of 15 bases. CDR3: CSVEPRGTYGYTF. The CDR3 nucleotides read TGCAGCGTCGAACCCAGGGGTACCTATGGCTACACCTTC.

This clone appeared once. This chain joins TRBV5-1 and TRBJ2-2; 9 nucleotides agree with TRBD1. V was pared by 4 bases and J by 4 bases, with 5 bases of the junction left unmatched. The germline gives CDR1 SGHRS, CDR2 YFSETQ. This CDR3 is 15 amino acids long. The CDR3 nucleotides are TGCGCCAGCAGCCTACAGGGGGCCGGCACCGGGGAGCTGTTTTTT. This sequence encodes CASSLQGAGTGELFF.

This chain connects TRBV3-1 (or the pseudogene TRBV3-2) to TRBJ1-2; D perhaps matches TRBD1 (5 bases). Germline-derived CDR1 and CDR2 are LGHDT and YNNKEL (reference sequence). Trimming took 3 bases from V and 7 from J, leaving 15 bases between them. CDR3 length: 14 amino acids. The CDR3 sequence is CASSQGNAGIGYTF. The CDR3 coding sequence is TGTGCCAGCAGCCAGGGTAACGCAGGGATTGGCTACACCTTC.

A word on this clone: A much larger clone lies a single base off, so this may be a read error. The genes are TRBV6-2 or TRBV6-3 and TRBJ2-1, with TRBD2 matching 14 bases. CDR3 length equals 19 residues. Germline CDR1 and CDR2: MNHEY and SVGEGT. CDR3 bases: TGTGTCAGCAGTCCCCAAGGACTAGCGGGGGGCATCCTCGACAATGAGCAGTTCTTC. This sequence encodes CVSSPQGLAGGILDNEQFF.

The chain uses TRBV11-2 and TRBJ2-2; 10 bases line up with TRBD1. CDR1 is SGHAT and CDR2 is FQNNGV in the germline V gene. This CDR3 has 14 amino acids. V was clipped by 5 bases and J by 9 bases; unmatched bases: 6. In nucleotides, the CDR3 is TGTGCCAGCAGCAAGGACAGGGGGGTCCGGGAGCTGTTTTTT. Amino acid sequence: CASSKDRGVRELFF.

The chain combines TRBV28 with TRBJ1-1; D remains ambiguous. The germline gives CDR1 MDHEN, CDR2 SYDVKM. This CDR3 is 16 amino acids long. Trimming cost V 5 bases and J 0 bases, with 16 bases left between them. The CDR3 nucleotides are TGTGCCAGCAGTACCCCATATGGGAGGCTGAACACTGAAGCTTTCTTT. Translated: CASSTPYGRLNTEAFF.

This clone turned up a few times. The chain links TRBV19 to TRBJ1-6; possibly TRBD1 for D (6 bases). The CDR3 is 13 residues long. Germline lookup yields CDR1 LNHDA and CDR2 SQIVND (reference sequence). Trimming removed 6 bases from V and 9 bases from J, with 12 bases in between. CDR3 sequence: CASRNRDGSPLHF. For the CDR3, the DNA is TGTGCCAGTAGAAACAGGGACGGTTCACCCCTCCACTTT.

The chain combines TRBV11-2 with TRBJ2-3; 13 bases fit TRBD2. In germline, CDR1 is SGHAT, CDR2 FQNNGV. V shed 5 bases and J 2 bases; nucleotides not matched to a gene: 10. This CDR3 region has 18 residues. CDR3 loop: CASSPDGLAGANTDTQYF. CDR3 nucleotide sequence: TGTGCCAGCAGCCCAGACGGACTAGCGGGGGCCAACACAGATACGCAGTATTTT.

The J gene is TRBJ2-2, the V gene TRBV5-1; TRBD1 might be the D (6 bases). The V and J ends lost 1 base and 3 bases respectively, with 10 bases between them. CDR3 length: 15 amino acids. CDR1 and CDR2 (germline): SGHRS, YFSETQ. DNA for the CDR3: TGCGCCAGCAGCTTGAACTCAGGGGACACCGGGGAGCTGTTTTTT. Translating gives CASSLNSGDTGELFF.

The rearrangement links TRBV5-1 to TRBJ1-1; 7 bases map to TRBD1. This CDR3 contains 13 residues. Germline V CDR1 and CDR2: SGHRS, YFSETQ. V trimming: 4 bases; J trimming: 6 bases; junction bases outside the gene matches: 6. This CDR3 reads CASSPTDRAEAFF. The DNA of the CDR3 is TGCGCCAGCAGCCCCACCGACAGGGCTGAAGCTTTCTTT.

This rearrangement joins TRBV5-1 to TRBJ1-2; no clear D. The V end lost 2 bases, the J end lost 5 bases, and 10 bases lay between the germline ends. The CDR3 loop spans 13 amino acids. Germline V gene lookup returns CDR1 SGHRS and CDR2 YFSETQ. The DNA of the CDR3 is TGCGCCAGCAGCTTAACCGACTATTATGGCTACACCTTC. The encoded protein is CASSLTDYYGYTF.

In its sample, this clone was seen many times. V gene TRBV19 combines with J gene TRBJ1-4, with D perhaps matching TRBD1 (5 bases). V lost 4 bases and J lost 8, with 14 bases in between. CDR1 and CDR2 (germline): LNHDA, SQIVND (reference sequence). This CDR3 is 14 amino acids long. The DNA of the CDR3 is TGTGCCAGTAGTAGCAGGGCGAAAACGGAAAAACTGTTTTTT. This gives the protein CASSSRAKTEKLFF.

V and J are TRBV5-1 and TRBJ2-1, with 8 nucleotides matching TRBD2. Germline V gene data show CDR1 as SGHRS and CDR2 as YFSETQ. Germline trimming cut 0 bases from V and 4 bases from J; bases unmatched to any gene: 9. CDR3 length equals 17 residues. CDR3 coding DNA: TGCGCCAGCAGCTTGGTGTCGGGGGGGCTCACTTACAATGAGCAGTTCTTC. Amino acids: CASSLVSGGLTYNEQFF.

This chain links TRBV11-3 with TRBJ2-2, with D possibly being TRBD1 (5 bases). In germline, CDR1 is SGHNT, CDR2 YENEEA. Trimming cost V 3 bases and J 1 base, with 9 bases left between them. The CDR3 is 15 amino acids. DNA of the CDR3: TGTGCCAGCAGCTTGGGGCAGGTGAACACCGGGGAGCTGTTTTTT. This translates into CASSLGQVNTGELFF.

As DNA, the CDR3 is TGCGCCAGCAGTGCCGGGACAGGGGTCATGAACACTGAAGCTTTCTTT. Its translation: CASSAGTGVMNTEAFF. V usage is TRBV5-1 and J usage is TRBJ1-1; the match to TRBD1 covers 10 bases. The CDR3 extends over 16 amino acids. The junction had 7 bases not matched to a gene; V was cut back by 5 bases and J by 0 bases. Germline CDR1 reads SGHRS; CDR2 reads YFSETQ.

The rearrangement uses TRBV2 and TRBJ1-2; D is perhaps TRBD1 (5 bases). Germline V gene sequence: CDR1 SNHLY, CDR2 FYNNEI. Trimming took off 5 bases at V and 4 bases at J, with 11 bases between the two ends. The length of the CDR3 is 13 residues. CDR3 region: CASSRTGSYGYTF. CDR3 bases: TGTGCCAGCAGTCGTACAGGATCCTATGGCTACACCTTC.

The V gene is TRBV7-2, the J gene TRBJ1-3; tentatively, D is TRBD1 (6 bases). With 0 bases removed from V and 4 bases from J, the gap between germline ends came to 13 bases. Per germline, CDR1 SGHTA and CDR2 FQGNSA. This CDR3 contains 16 residues. The chain's CDR3 is CASSLAVQGSGNTIYF. In nucleotides, the CDR3 is TGTGCCAGCAGCTTAGCGGTCCAGGGGTCAGGAAACACCATATATTTT.

The V and J genes are TRBV5-1 and TRBJ2-2; the match to TRBD1 covers 8 bases. V lost 4 bases to trimming and J lost 4 bases; unmatched junction nucleotides: 12. Looked up from germline, CDR1 is SGHRS and CDR2 is YFSETQ. The CDR3 runs to 17 residues. The CDR3 is CASSVEAGTGPTGELFF. CDR3 DNA: TGCGCCAGCAGCGTCGAAGCCGGGACAGGTCCCACCGGGGAGCTGTTTTTT.

The chain couples TRBV19 to TRBJ1-1; D is possibly TRBD1 (5 bases). Germline loops: CDR1 LNHDA, CDR2 SQIVND (reference sequence). The CDR3 has 14 residues. Trimming took off 3 bases at V and 6 bases at J, with 14 bases between the two ends. In DNA form, the CDR3 reads TGTGCCAGTAGTATGTTAGCAGGGATCGCTGAAGCTTTCTTT. Amino acids: CASSMLAGIAEAFF.

The chain recombines TRBV11-2 with TRBJ2-5, with a tentative D call TRBD1 (6 bases). Trimming took 5 bases from V and 2 from J, leaving 12 bases between them. CDR3 length equals 14 residues. The germline V gene encodes CDR1 SGHAT and CDR2 FQNNGV. CDR3 nucleotide sequence: TGTGCCAGCAGCGGGGGACATAAACAAGAGACCCAGTACTTC. Protein: CASSGGHKQETQYF.

This chain uses TRBV2 with TRBJ2-7; D might be TRBD1 (7 bases). V was shortened by 6 bases and J by 2 bases, with 23 bases between the two germline ends. Per germline, CDR1 SNHLY and CDR2 FYNNEI. CDR3 length equals 17 residues. For the CDR3, the DNA is TGTGCCAGCAGGGGGGGATCGAAAACAGGGGTTCCCTACGAGCAGTACGTC. Its translation: CASRGGSKTGVPYEQYV.

The J gene is TRBJ1-5, the V gene TRBV10-2; no firm D call. V lost 2 bases and J 4 bases, leaving 15 bases between the germline ends. Per germline, CDR1 WSHSY and CDR2 SAAADI. The CDR3 contains 16 residues. This CDR3 is CASSELRQSGNQPQHF. The CDR3 DNA sequence: TGCGCCAGCAGTGAGCTGCGACAAAGTGGGAATCAGCCCCAGCATTTT.

As regards this clone: Other DNA sequences in this sample translate to the same CDR3. V gene TRBV27 combines with J gene TRBJ1-2, with no clear D. V lost 4 bases and J lost 2, with 8 bases in between. The CDR3 spans 13 residues. In germline, CDR1 is MNHEY, CDR2 SMNVEV (reference sequence). CDR3 nucleotide sequence: TGTGCCAGCAGTTGGCGACAAAACTATGGCTACACCTTC. Its translation is CASSWRQNYGYTF.

Remarks on this clone: The sample holds other DNA sequences that translate to the same CDR3. This chain joins TRBV5-1 and TRBJ2-5, with 8 bases identical to TRBD1. The V segment lost 4 bases and the J segment 5 bases; nucleotides outside the gene matches: 7. The V gene's germline CDR1 is SGHRS and CDR2 YFSETQ. The CDR3 runs to 14 residues. CDR3 residues: CASSLAGGPETQYF. For the CDR3, the DNA is TGCGCCAGCAGCCTCGCAGGGGGCCCGGAGACCCAGTACTTC.

The CDR3 DNA reads as TGTGCCAGTAGTCCCGGGTTAAGTCAAGTCCGGGATGAGCAGTTCTTC. It specifies CASSPGLSQVRDEQFF. This chain connects TRBV19 to TRBJ2-1; the D is unclear. Germline CDR1 reads LNHDA; CDR2 reads SQIVND (reference sequence). The CDR3 has 16 amino acids. Trimming stripped 5 bases from V and 8 bases from J, with 22 bases between.

This chain uses TRBV28 with TRBJ2-5; D call uncertain. From germline, CDR1 is MDHEN and CDR2 SYDVKM. Trimming left V 6 bases short and J 3 bases short, with 5 bases between. CDR3 size: 11 residues. This CDR3 is CASRREETQYF. The DNA for the CDR3 is TGTGCCAGCAGACGGGAAGAGACCCAGTACTTC.